A selection of T cell receptor beta chains follows, all from one sample in a study of response to subunit inactivated influenza vaccine. TCRdb re-called the RT-PCR reads through MiXCR, storing one row per CDR3 protein. The data hold 450,000 to 700,000 distinct CDR3 sequences, with 11% to 15% observed a single time. The sample consisted of PBMCs from blood, taken 12 days after vaccination. These receptors were taken from a man aged 50 to 60 who received an inactivated influenza vaccine. CDR3s include the opening cysteine and the closing phenylalanine or tryptophan. The D gene is left open where the match is weak. Not all rows give a size; the values are once, few, many and, for expanded clones, a class.

J gene: TRBJ2-3
clone size: few
V gene: TRBV6-1
D gene: TRBD2
CDR3 length: 15
CDR3 DNA: TGTGCCAGCAGTGTTAGCGGGGGGATGTCAGATACGCAGTATTTT
CDR3 protein: CASSVSGGMSDTQYF

J gene: TRBJ2-7
clone size: .
V gene: TRBV12-3/TRBV12-4
D gene: .
CDR3 length: 15
CDR3 DNA: TGTGCCAGCAGTTTAGTAGGCATTAGCTCCTACGAGCAGTACTTC
CDR3 protein: CASSLVGISSYEQYF

J gene: TRBJ2-7
clone size: few
V gene: TRBV28
D gene: .
CDR3 length: 14
CDR3 DNA: TGTGCCAGCAGTTTAGGGGCGGGGGCGATCGAGCAGTACTTC
CDR3 protein: CASSLGAGAIEQYF

J gene: TRBJ2-5
clone size: many
V gene: TRBV27
D gene: TRBD2
CDR3 length: 13
CDR3 DNA: TGTGCCATCTCCCCTTTCGCGGGGGGTACCCAGTACTTC
CDR3 protein: CAISPFAGGTQYF

J gene: TRBJ2-1
clone size: few
V gene: TRBV2
D gene: .
CDR3 length: 16
CDR3 DNA: TGTGCCAGCAGTGAAGTAGCCTTCACTCGATACAATGAGCAGTTCTTC
CDR3 protein: CASSEVAFTRYNEQFF

J gene: TRBJ2-1
clone size: few
V gene: TRBV28
D gene: .
CDR3 length: 16
CDR3 DNA: TGTGCCAGCAGTTTGTCGGACGGCGGGGCCGACAATGAGCAGTTCTTC
CDR3 protein: CASSLSDGGADNEQFF

J gene: TRBJ2-3
clone size: few
V gene: TRBV10-1
D gene: .
CDR3 length: 15
CDR3 DNA: TGCGCCAGCAGCGTCTCGGACCGCTTCACGGATACGCAGTATTTT
CDR3 protein: CASSVSDRFTDTQYF

J gene: TRBJ1-2
clone size: few
V gene: TRBV19
D gene: TRBD1
CDR3 length: 17
CDR3 DNA: TGTGCCAGTAGCCTCCGGGACAGGGCGCAACCATTACATGGCTACACCTTC
CDR3 protein: CASSLRDRAQPLHGYTF

J gene: TRBJ2-7
clone size: .
V gene: TRBV7-2
D gene: .
CDR3 length: 15
CDR3 DNA: TGTGCCAGCAGCTTAGTACGGGGAGAAGCCTACGAGCAGTACTTC
CDR3 protein: CASSLVRGEAYEQYF

J gene: TRBJ2-1
clone size: .
V gene: TRBV4-2
D gene: .
CDR3 length: 17
CDR3 DNA: TGTGCCAGCAGCCCACAAGAATGGGACTTCTCCTACAATGAGCAGTTCTTC
CDR3 protein: CASSPQEWDFSYNEQFF

J gene: TRBJ2-1
clone size: few
V gene: TRBV28
D gene: TRBD1
CDR3 length: 19
CDR3 DNA: TGTGCCAGCAGTGAATATTCCCTACGGGACAGGCCTACCTACAATGAGCAGTTCTTC
CDR3 protein: CASSEYSLRDRPTYNEQFF

J gene: TRBJ2-5
clone size: .
V gene: TRBV6-9
D gene: .
CDR3 length: 22
CDR3 DNA: TGTGCCAGCAGTTATTCGATAGGGGGAGAATGGGAGACGCCCCACGTAGGAGAGACCCAGTACTTC
CDR3 protein: CASSYSIGGEWETPHVGETQYF

J gene: TRBJ2-1
clone size: .
V gene: TRBV4-2
D gene: TRBD2
CDR3 length: 16
CDR3 DNA: TGTGCCAGCAGCCAAGACTACGGCGGGAGGGCCAGTGAGCAGTTCTTC
CDR3 protein: CASSQDYGGRASEQFF

J gene: TRBJ1-6
clone size: .
V gene: TRBV10-2
D gene: .
CDR3 length: 15
CDR3 DNA: TGCGCCAGCAGTGAGTCGGGAGGTGGGAATTCACCCCTCCACTTT
CDR3 protein: CASSESGGGNSPLHF

J gene: TRBJ2-7
clone size: .
V gene: TRBV10-3
D gene: .
CDR3 length: 14
CDR3 DNA: TGTGCCATCAAGTCACCGGGACAAACCTACGAGCAGTACTTC
CDR3 protein: CAIKSPGQTYEQYF

J gene: TRBJ1-4
clone size: few
V gene: TRBV5-1
D gene: .
CDR3 length: 14
CDR3 DNA: TGCGCCAGCAGCAGACGGCCCCTAAATGAAAAACTGTTTTTT
CDR3 protein: CASSRRPLNEKLFF

J gene: TRBJ2-1
clone size: few
V gene: TRBV20-1
D gene: TRBD2
CDR3 length: 14
CDR3 DNA: TGCAGTGCTAGGGGGACTAGCGGGACTAATGAGCAGTTCTTC
CDR3 protein: CSARGTSGTNEQFF

J gene: TRBJ1-4
clone size: .
V gene: TRBV5-1
D gene: TRBD1
CDR3 length: 13
CDR3 DNA: TGCGCCAGCAGCAGGGGGACAGGAGAAAAACTGTTTTTT
CDR3 protein: CASSRGTGEKLFF

J gene: TRBJ2-7
clone size: few
V gene: TRBV7-2
D gene: TRBD2
CDR3 length: 16
CDR3 DNA: TGTGCCAGCAGCGGGAGAACGGGAGCGGGGGGCTACGAGCAGTACTTC
CDR3 protein: CASSGRTGAGGYEQYF

J gene: TRBJ1-1
clone size: few
V gene: TRBV29-1
D gene: TRBD1
CDR3 length: 13
CDR3 DNA: TGCAGCGTTGTGGGCAGGGGGGGAACTGAAGCTTTCTTT
CDR3 protein: CSVVGRGGTEAFF

J gene: TRBJ2-2
clone size: .
V gene: TRBV6-2/TRBV6-3
D gene: .
CDR3 length: 14
CDR3 DNA: TGTGCCAGCAGTATAGCGCTAGACACCGGGGAGCTGTTTTTT
CDR3 protein: CASSIALDTGELFF

J gene: TRBJ2-1
clone size: .
V gene: TRBV27
D gene: TRBD2
CDR3 length: 16
CDR3 DNA: TGTGCCAGCAGTGGACTAGCGGGGGGGCTTAACAATGAGCAGTTCTTC
CDR3 protein: CASSGLAGGLNNEQFF

J gene: TRBJ2-2
clone size: .
V gene: TRBV30
D gene: .
CDR3 length: 13
CDR3 DNA: TGTGCCTGGAGTGTACTTAACACCGGGGAGCTGTTTTTT
CDR3 protein: CAWSVLNTGELFF

J gene: TRBJ2-3
clone size: few
V gene: TRBV6-2/TRBV6-3
D gene: .
CDR3 length: 17
CDR3 DNA: TGTGCCAGCAGTTACACTCGGGGGACTCTATTCACAGATACGCAGTATTTT
CDR3 protein: CASSYTRGTLFTDTQYF

J gene: TRBJ2-1
clone size: .
V gene: TRBV7-9
D gene: .
CDR3 length: 16
CDR3 DNA: TGTGCCAGCAGCTCCCCCGGACTTGTCAACTACAATGAGCAGTTCTTC
CDR3 protein: CASSSPGLVNYNEQFF

J gene: TRBJ2-1
clone size: .
V gene: TRBV7-9
D gene: .
CDR3 length: 13
CDR3 DNA: TGTGCCAGCAGCTCCGGAGAGGGGGGTGAGCAGTTCTTC
CDR3 protein: CASSSGEGGEQFF

J gene: TRBJ2-7
clone size: .
V gene: TRBV12-3/TRBV12-4
D gene: .
CDR3 length: 14
CDR3 DNA: TGTGCCAGCAGTTTGGGGGGGGCGAAGGACGAGCAGTACTTC
CDR3 protein: CASSLGGAKDEQYF

J gene: TRBJ2-3
clone size: .
V gene: TRBV14
D gene: TRBD2
CDR3 length: 16
CDR3 DNA: TGTGCCAGCAGCGGCCGACTAGCGGGAGCGACAGATACGCAGTATTTT
CDR3 protein: CASSGRLAGATDTQYF

J gene: TRBJ2-3
clone size: .
V gene: TRBV5-1
D gene: .
CDR3 length: 14
CDR3 DNA: TGCGCCAGCAGGTCCAGGGATCCCACAGATACGCAGTATTTT
CDR3 protein: CASRSRDPTDTQYF

J gene: TRBJ2-3
clone size: few
V gene: TRBV7-8
D gene: TRBD2
CDR3 length: 16
CDR3 DNA: TGTGCCAGCAGCGGACGGACTAGCGATACCCGGGATACGCAGTATTTT
CDR3 protein: CASSGRTSDTRDTQYF

J gene: TRBJ1-2
clone size: few
V gene: TRBV12-3/TRBV12-4
D gene: TRBD1
CDR3 length: 15
CDR3 DNA: TGTGCCAGCAGTTTATTGGGACAGGGGGCTGAAGGCTACACCTTC
CDR3 protein: CASSLLGQGAEGYTF

J gene: TRBJ2-2
clone size: .
V gene: TRBV7-2
D gene: .
CDR3 length: 14
CDR3 DNA: TGTGCCAGCAGCTTATCAATCGTCTCCGGGGAGCTGTTTTTT
CDR3 protein: CASSLSIVSGELFF

J gene: TRBJ1-4
clone size: few
V gene: TRBV5-6
D gene: .
CDR3 length: 14
CDR3 DNA: TGTGCCAGCAGCTTGGGAGGGCTTTATGAAAAACTGTTTTTT
CDR3 protein: CASSLGGLYEKLFF

J gene: TRBJ1-1
clone size: few
V gene: TRBV5-1
D gene: .
CDR3 length: 14
CDR3 DNA: TGCGCCAGCAAACCGAACCCAGGGAACACTGAAGCTTTCTTT
CDR3 protein: CASKPNPGNTEAFF

J gene: TRBJ2-1
clone size: .
V gene: TRBV11-3
D gene: .
CDR3 length: 15
CDR3 DNA: TGTGCCAGCAGCCCTTCCAGGATTTCCTACAATGAGCAGTTCTTC
CDR3 protein: CASSPSRISYNEQFF

J gene: TRBJ2-1
clone size: few
V gene: TRBV12-3/TRBV12-4
D gene: TRBD2
CDR3 length: 12
CDR3 DNA: TGTGCCAGCAGGGGGGAGGGCGATGAGCAGTTCTTC
CDR3 protein: CASRGEGDEQFF

J gene: TRBJ2-3
clone size: few
V gene: TRBV28
D gene: TRBD2
CDR3 length: 17
CDR3 DNA: TGTGCCAGCAGTTTACCTACTAGCGGGTTCAGCACAGATACGCAGTATTTT
CDR3 protein: CASSLPTSGFSTDTQYF

J gene: TRBJ2-2
clone size: .
V gene: TRBV5-5
D gene: .
CDR3 length: 15
CDR3 DNA: TGTGCCAGCAGCTTAGGTCCCAGGGCGACCGGGGAGCTGTTTTTT
CDR3 protein: CASSLGPRATGELFF

J gene: TRBJ2-3
clone size: many
V gene: TRBV11-2
D gene: .
CDR3 length: 14
CDR3 DNA: TGTGCCAGCAGCTTAGGCCCGGGGAGGGGGACGCAGTATTTT
CDR3 protein: CASSLGPGRGTQYF

J gene: TRBJ2-1
clone size: .
V gene: TRBV19
D gene: .
CDR3 length: 14
CDR3 DNA: TGTGCCAGTAGTTGGGGCTTATCGGCCAATGAGCAGTTCTTC
CDR3 protein: CASSWGLSANEQFF

J gene: TRBJ2-3
clone size: few
V gene: TRBV6-1
D gene: TRBD2
CDR3 length: 16
CDR3 DNA: TGTGCCAGCAGCCCGGGACTAGCGGGGTTAGCAGATACGCAGTATTTT
CDR3 protein: CASSPGLAGLADTQYF

J gene: TRBJ2-3
clone size: .
V gene: TRBV5-5
D gene: TRBD1
CDR3 length: 15
CDR3 DNA: TGTGCCAGCAGCTTGGAGACAGGGGGTCGGGATACGCAGTATTTT
CDR3 protein: CASSLETGGRDTQYF

J gene: TRBJ2-7
clone size: .
V gene: TRBV28
D gene: .
CDR3 length: 15
CDR3 DNA: TGTGCCAGCAGTTTGCGGGGGCCGTTCCCCTACGAGCAGTACTTC
CDR3 protein: CASSLRGPFPYEQYF

J gene: TRBJ2-7
clone size: .
V gene: TRBV29-1
D gene: .
CDR3 length: 11
CDR3 DNA: TGCAGCGTTGGACCGACCTACGAGCAGTACTTC
CDR3 protein: CSVGPTYEQYF

J gene: TRBJ2-3
clone size: .
V gene: TRBV6-2/TRBV6-3
D gene: TRBD2
CDR3 length: 17
CDR3 DNA: TGTGCCAGCAGTGAGGGACTAGCGGGGGCCAGCACAGATACGCAGTATTTT
CDR3 protein: CASSEGLAGASTDTQYF

J gene: TRBJ1-2
clone size: few
V gene: TRBV20-1
D gene: .
CDR3 length: 16
CDR3 DNA: TGCAGTGCTAGCTACCTTGAACGGTGGGCTAACTATGGCTACACCTTC
CDR3 protein: CSASYLERWANYGYTF

J gene: TRBJ2-3
clone size: few
V gene: TRBV9
D gene: .
CDR3 length: 15
CDR3 DNA: TGTGCCAGCAGCGCGGACTTTGCTCTCACAGATACGCAGTATTTT
CDR3 protein: CASSADFALTDTQYF